This T cell receptor (beta chain) was captured in a study of blood T cell repertoires in COVID-19. Study as a whole: Samples came from the United States, Italy and Spain, spanning acute and convalescent COVID-19. PBMCs, B-cell-depleted T cells, or T cells were the source of the cDNA or gDNA that made up the material.

In the original analysis: Estimated nucleated cell counts came from reference gene primer amplification. Clones were sequenced by immunoSEQ multiplex PCR, and TCRdb holds only the in-frame ones, with some missing. V, J and clone size reflect that table, while D and trimming were determined from the DNA. The repertoire consists of some 240,000 clones, with less than 90% occurring once and the leading ten covering 1.5%. The sample was peripheral blood. The receptor was isolated from a middle-aged woman who had recovered from COVID-19.

The CDR3 protein is CSSEKRETQYF. In DNA, the CDR3 is TGCAGTTCTGAGAAGCGTGAGACCCAGTACTTC. The chain recombines TRBV20-1 with TRBJ2-5; the D is unclear. The CDR3 is made up of 11 amino acids. Germline CDR1 and CDR2: DFQATT and SNEGSKA (reference sequence). The ends were cut back, 8 bases at V and 5 bases at J, with 12 bases in the middle.